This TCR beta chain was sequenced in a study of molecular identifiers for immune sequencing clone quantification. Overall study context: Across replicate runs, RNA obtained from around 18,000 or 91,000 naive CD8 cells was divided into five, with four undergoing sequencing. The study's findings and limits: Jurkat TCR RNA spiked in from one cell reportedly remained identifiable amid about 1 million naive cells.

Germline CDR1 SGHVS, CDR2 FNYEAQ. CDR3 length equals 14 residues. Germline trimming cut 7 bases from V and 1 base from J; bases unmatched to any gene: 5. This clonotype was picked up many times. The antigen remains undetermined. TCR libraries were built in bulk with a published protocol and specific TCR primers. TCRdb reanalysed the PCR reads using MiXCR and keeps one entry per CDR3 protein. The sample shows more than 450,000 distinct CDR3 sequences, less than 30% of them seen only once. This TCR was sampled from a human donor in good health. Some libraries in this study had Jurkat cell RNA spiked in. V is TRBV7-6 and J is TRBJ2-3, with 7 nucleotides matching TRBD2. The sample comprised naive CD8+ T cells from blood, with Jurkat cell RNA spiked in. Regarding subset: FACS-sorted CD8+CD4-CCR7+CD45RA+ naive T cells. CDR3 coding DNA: TGTGCCAGCAACGGCGGGGGAGGCACAGATACGCAGTATTTT. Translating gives CASNGGGGTDTQYF.